This record covers a single T cell receptor beta chain. This CDR3 is built from 16 residues. Germline CDR1 is WNHNN and CDR2 is SYGVQD (reference sequence). V shed 8 bases and J 2 bases; nucleotides not matched to a gene: 15. This specimen belongs to a study of technical replicates of blood from a handful of donors. Repertoires were generated with immunoSEQ multiplex PCR, while TCRdb's copy carries only in-frame clones and drops some. The sample holds over 70,000 clones, 85% to 95% seen once. The clonotype comes from a human donor in good health. J is TRBJ2-7 and V is TRBV10-1; 7 bases fit TRBD1. The sequenced sample was T cells isolated from PBMCs. CDR3 DNA: TGCGCCAGCCCAGGGGGTGACCCGAGGGGACCCTACGAGCAGTACTTC. Translating gives CASPGGDPRGPYEQYF.